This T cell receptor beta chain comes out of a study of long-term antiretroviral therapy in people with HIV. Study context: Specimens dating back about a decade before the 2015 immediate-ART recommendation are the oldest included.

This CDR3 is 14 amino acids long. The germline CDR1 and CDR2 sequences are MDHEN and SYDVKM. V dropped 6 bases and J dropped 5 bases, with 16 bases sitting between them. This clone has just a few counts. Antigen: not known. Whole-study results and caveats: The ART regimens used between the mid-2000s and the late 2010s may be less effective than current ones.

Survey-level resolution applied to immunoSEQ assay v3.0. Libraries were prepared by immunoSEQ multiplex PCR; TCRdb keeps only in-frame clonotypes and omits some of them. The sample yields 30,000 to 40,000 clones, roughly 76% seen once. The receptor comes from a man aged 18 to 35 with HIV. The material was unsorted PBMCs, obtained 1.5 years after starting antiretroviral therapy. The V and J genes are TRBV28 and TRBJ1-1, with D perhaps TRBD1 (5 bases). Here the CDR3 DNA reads TGTGCCAGCAGGCCGGGGGTAGGGGAGACTGAAGCTTTCTTT. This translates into CASRPGVGETEAFF.